This TCR beta chain stems from a study of T-cell reconstitution after alpha-beta-depleted transplantation in children. Preparation of the TCRbeta library involved a method that used unique molecular identifiers. A single record per CDR3 protein comes from TCRdb applying MiXCR to the PCR reads. The sample lists roughly 610,000 distinct CDR3 sequences; under 12% were seen once. In this sample, this clonotype turned up a few times. CDR1 is MNHEY and CDR2 is SMNVEV in the germline V gene (reference sequence). V was pared by 11 bases and J by 8 bases, with 14 bases of the junction left unmatched. The CDR3 is made up of 14 amino acids.

The origin of this receptor is a human donor who donated a stem cell graft to a child with acute myeloid leukemia. Sequences were derived from PBMCs from the stem cell graft donor, sampled from the stem cell graft. The V gene is TRBV27, the J gene TRBJ2-2; the match to TRBD2 covers 7 bases. CDR3 nucleotide sequence: TGTGCCCACCCCTATGGGGGGGTAGAGGGGGAGCTGTTTTTT. Translating gives CAHPYGGVEGELFF.